The T cell receptor (beta chain) described here comes from a study of technical replicates of blood from several donors. The protocol was immunoSEQ multiplex PCR, while the TCRdb copy is restricted to in-frame clones and leaves out a portion. In the table there are about 56,000 clones, about 95% of which are singletons. Trimming left V 6 bases short and J 4 bases short, with 14 bases between. Germline loops: CDR1 SGHRS, CDR2 YFSETQ. The CDR3 has 14 residues. The receptor was isolated from a human donor in good health. Some clones in this sample may be carry-over from other donors' samples. The source material was PBMCs. The V and J genes are TRBV5-1 and TRBJ2-1, with a tentative D call TRBD1 (5 bases). The CDR3 bases are TGCGCCAGCACCCCGGTAGGGGCTTACAATGAGCAGTTCTTC. This codes for CASTPVGAYNEQFF. The full variable domain, rest sourced from reference TRBV5-1 and TRBJ2-1, is KAGVTQTPRYLIKTRGQQVTLSCSPISGHRSVSWYQQTPGQGLQFLFEYFSETQRNKGNFPGRFSGRQFSNSRSEMNVSTLELGDSALYLCASTPVGAYNEQFFGPGTRLTVL.